This TCR beta chain was obtained from a study of cytomegalovirus exposure and HLA in healthy donors. A note on this clone: Its target is unknown.

Study-level results: An analysis done earlier found most TCR beta V segments productive about 87% or about 30% of the time. Only CMV serostatus was available as immune exposure information.

The ends lost 7 bases at V and 3 bases at J; junction bases unmatched: 6. The germline V gene has CDR1 SQVTM and CDR2 ANQGSEA. The CDR3 covers 12 residues. A multiplex PCR was run with 60 Vbeta primers and 13 Jbeta primers. Data came from immunoSEQ multiplex PCR; TCRdb stores just in-frame clones and leaves some out. Among under 130,000 clones listed, around 70% were seen once. The source material was PBMCs. The clonotype originates from a man aged 25 to 40 in good health and CMV-seronegative. V gene TRBV29-1 combines with J gene TRBJ2-7; 7 bases line up with TRBD2. CDR3 amino acids: CSGVREGYEQYF. The CDR3 nucleotides are TGCAGCGGGGTAAGGGAGGGCTACGAGCAGTACTTC.